Below are 13 T cell receptor beta chains sequenced from a single sample in a study of T cells after somatic rescue of genetic block. The data were produced by immunoSEQ multiplex PCR, yet TCRdb's version contains in-frame clones alone and is incomplete. The sample includes tens of thousands of clones, 70% to 90% of them seen just once. The sample consisted of peripheral blood mononuclear cells (PBMCs). The receptors were sampled from a woman aged 18-35 years.

The V and J genes are TRBV29-1 and TRBJ2-7; 8 bases align to TRBD1. This CDR3 is 12 amino acids long. CDR1 and CDR2 from the germline V gene are SQVTM and ANQGSEA. Losses at the gene ends were 7 bases for V and 6 bases for J; bases not matched to a gene: 8. The CDR3 nucleotides read TGCAGCGCTAGGACAGGGATGAGCGAGCAGTACTTC. Its protein product is CSARTGMSEQYF.

The chain carries TRBV19 and TRBJ1-5; a possible D gene is TRBD1 (6 bases). There are 17 residues in the CDR3. Trimming cost V 5 bases and J 10 bases, with 27 bases left between them. Germline V gene sequence: CDR1 LNHDA, CDR2 SQIVND (reference sequence). The CDR3 DNA is TGTGCCAGTAGTCTGCACAGGGTAAGGGTCCAAGGTTCTCCCCAGCATTTT. Its translation is CASSLHRVRVQGSPQHF.

The chain uses TRBV28 and TRBJ2-5; weak D call: TRBD2 (6 bases). The germline V gene encodes CDR1 MDHEN and CDR2 SYDVKM. Trimming cost V 7 bases and J 4 bases, with 16 bases left between them. This CDR3 has 14 residues. The CDR3 DNA sequence: TGTGCCAGCACTCGTGCGGGGTTTGTAGAGACCCAGTACTTC. The encoded protein is CASTRAGFVETQYF. The whole variable domain, filled in from reference TRBV28 and TRBJ2-5, reads DVKVTQSSRYLVKRTGEKVFLECVQDMDHENMFWYRQDPGLGLRLIYFSYDVKMKEKGDIPEGYSVSREKKERFSLILESASTNQTSMYLCASTRAGFVETQYFGPGTRLLVL.

The J gene is TRBJ2-3, the V gene TRBV5-4; D might be TRBD1 or TRBD2, each matching 5 bases. CDR1 is SGHNT, CDR2 YYREEE, per germline (reference sequence). The length of the CDR3 is 15 residues. Trimming stripped 3 bases from V and 2 bases from J, with 13 bases between. CDR3 coding DNA: TGTGCCAGCAGCTCCCGGGACGGACACACAGATACGCAGTATTTT. Translated: CASSSRDGHTDTQYF.

The genes are TRBV9 and TRBJ2-7; either TRBD1 or TRBD2 may supply D (7 bases each). The CDR3 consists of 15 residues. Trimming left V 6 bases short and J 3 bases short, with 19 bases between. CDR1 is SGDLS, CDR2 YYNGEE, per germline. The DNA of the CDR3 is TGTGCCAGCACCTCAGGGGGAGGGGCAAACTACGAGCAGTACTTC. Translating it yields CASTSGGGANYEQYF. Using reference TRBV9 and TRBJ2-7 for the parts outside the CDR3, the full variable domain is DSGVTQTPKHLITATGQRVTLRCSPRSGDLSVYWYQQSLDQGLQFLIQYYNGEERAKGNILERFSAQQFPDLHSELNLSSLELGDSALYFCASTSGGGANYEQYFGPGTRLTVT.

The rearrangement links TRBV10-3 to TRBJ2-5; D is perhaps TRBD2 (6 bases). The CDR3 covers 14 residues. V shed 6 bases and J shed 5 bases, with 16 bases lying between them. Germline assignment: CDR1 ENHRY and CDR2 SYGVKD. This CDR3 reads CAIRGEAGPETQYF. The CDR3, as DNA: TGTGCCATCAGAGGGGAGGCCGGCCCGGAGACCCAGTACTTC.

The chain combines TRBV28 with TRBJ2-7; D perhaps matches TRBD2 (6 bases). Germline CDR1 MDHEN, CDR2 SYDVKM. V lost 2 bases and J 3 bases, leaving 17 bases between the germline ends. This CDR3 region has 16 residues. CDR3 sequence reads: CASSLPQRRTNYEQYF. The CDR3 nucleotides read TGTGCCAGCAGTTTACCCCAGCGTAGGACTAACTACGAGCAGTACTTC.

The chain has TRBV18 and TRBJ1-1; 11 bases fit TRBD1. This CDR3 contains 18 residues. Germline CDR1 reads KGHSH; CDR2 reads LQKENI. J gave up 1 base and V 3 bases, and 10 bases lay outside the gene matches. In nucleotides, the CDR3 is TGTGCCAGCTCACCCCTGGACAGGGGGCTGGTGACGAACACTGAAGCTTTCTTT. This translates into CASSPLDRGLVTNTEAFF.

V gene TRBV9 combines with J gene TRBJ2-1; D may be TRBD1 or TRBD2 (5 bases each). The V end was cut by 0 bases, the J end by 4 bases, with 23 bases between. The germline V gene has CDR1 SGDLS and CDR2 YYNGEE. The CDR3 loop spans 19 amino acids. The CDR3 region has the DNA TGTGCCAGCAGCGTAGCTCAGGACCGCGTGTCGGGGCTTTACAATGAGCAGTTCTTC. Protein product: CASSVAQDRVSGLYNEQFF.

The chain employs TRBV6-6 and TRBJ1-1; D remains unclear. The V end was cut by 7 bases, the J end by 3 bases, with 9 bases between. The CDR3 extends over 12 amino acids. Germline lookup yields CDR1 MNHNY and CDR2 SVGAGI (reference sequence). The CDR3 here is CASKDGYTEAFF. The CDR3 DNA follows: TGTGCCAGCAAAGACGGATACACTGAAGCTTTCTTT.

The CDR3 spells CASSRGLADYNEQFF. The CDR3 DNA is TGTGCCAGCAGCCGGGGACTAGCGGACTACAATGAGCAGTTCTTC. The V gene is TRBV11-1, the J gene TRBJ2-1; 11 nucleotides align to TRBD2. The germline V gene has CDR1 SGHAT and CDR2 FQDESV (reference sequence). The CDR3 consists of 15 residues. Trimming cost V 5 bases and J 3 bases; bases outside gene matches: 3.

The V and J genes are TRBV18 and TRBJ2-1, with a weak D call TRBD2 (6 bases). The CDR3 is 16 amino acids. CDR1 is KGHSH, CDR2 LQKENI, per germline. Trimming cost V 1 base and J 6 bases, with 16 bases left between them. The CDR3 DNA reads as TGTGCCAGCTCACCACTGGCCGGGGCGGGGCCCAATGAGCAGTTCTTC. Residues: CASSPLAGAGPNEQFF.

The rearrangement uses TRBV7-9 and TRBJ1-1; 9 bases agree with TRBD1. This CDR3 is 18 amino acids long. Germline-derived CDR1 and CDR2 are SEHNR and FQNEAQ (reference sequence). With 1 base clipped from V and 3 bases from J, the junction kept 12 bases outside the gene matches. In DNA, the CDR3 is TGTGCCAGCAGCTTAGTCCGGACAGGGGTACTTTGGGACACTGAAGCTTTCTTT. It translates to CASSLVRTGVLWDTEAFF.